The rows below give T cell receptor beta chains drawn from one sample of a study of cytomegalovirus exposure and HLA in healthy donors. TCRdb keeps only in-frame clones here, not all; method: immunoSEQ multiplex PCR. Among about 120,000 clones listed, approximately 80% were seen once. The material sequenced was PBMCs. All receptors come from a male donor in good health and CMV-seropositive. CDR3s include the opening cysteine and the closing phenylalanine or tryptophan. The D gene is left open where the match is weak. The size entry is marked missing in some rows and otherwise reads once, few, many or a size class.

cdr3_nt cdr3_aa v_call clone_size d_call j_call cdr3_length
TGTTCCAGCAGCCTACCGACTAGCGGGAGTGGAGGGGCCTACGAGCAGTACTTC CSSSLPTSGSGGAYEQYF TRBV7-9 . TRBD2 TRBJ2-7 18
TGCAGCGTTGAGCGGGACAGGGGGTACAATGAGCAGTTCTTC CSVERDRGYNEQFF TRBV29-1 once TRBD1 TRBJ2-1 14
TGTGCCAGCAGCTTAGCCCCTGGGGCGGGAGGGTTTTTGTATTTT CASSLAPGAGGFLYF TRBV7-2 . TRBD2 TRBJ2-3 15
TGTGCCAGTAGTCCACGGCGGTTGAGCTCCTACAATGAGCAGTTCTTC CASSPRRLSSYNEQFF TRBV19 . . TRBJ2-1 16
TGTGCCAGCGGACAGGCTAATAATTCACCCCTCCACTTT CASGQANNSPLHF TRBV2 few TRBD1 TRBJ1-6 13
TGTGCCAGCAGCCTCGGGGGGGGGTTCCAAGAGACCCAGTACTTC CASSLGGGFQETQYF TRBV5-4 . TRBD2 TRBJ2-5 15
TGTGCCAGCAGAGCCGAGGACAGGCCAGAGGCTGAAGCTTTCTTT CASRAEDRPEAEAFF TRBV6-5 . TRBD1 TRBJ1-1 15
TGTGCCAGCAGCTTAGGGACAGCAAGCTCCTACGAGCAGTACTTC CASSLGTASSYEQYF TRBV5-4 few TRBD1 TRBJ2-7 15
TGTGCCACCGTACCATCCCCGGGCGGGGGCTCCTACGAGCAGTACTTC CATVPSPGGGSYEQYF TRBV10-3 . TRBD2 TRBJ2-7 16
TGTGCCAGCAGCGGACTGCACTCTGGAAACACCATATATTTT CASSGLHSGNTIYF TRBV6-1 . . TRBJ1-3 14
TGTGCCAGCAGTTCCTACCGGGACAGCCCCAACGGCTACACCTTC CASSSYRDSPNGYTF TRBV6-5 . TRBD1 TRBJ1-2 15
TGTGCCTTGACAACGGGGGTTGAGACCCAGTACTTC CALTTGVETQYF TRBV6-1 . . TRBJ2-5 12
TGTGCCAGCAGCTTTAACAGGTTATACCCCACTGAAGCTTTCTTT CASSFNRLYPTEAFF TRBV5-4 . . TRBJ1-1 15
TGTGCCAGCAGCTTAGGGGCTGCTGGAAACACCATATATTTT CASSLGAAGNTIYF TRBV13 few . TRBJ1-3 14
TGTGCCAGCAGCTTAACACAGAGGAACACTGAAGCTTTCTTT CASSLTQRNTEAFF TRBV7-8 few . TRBJ1-1 14
TGTGCCAGCAGCCAAATGGCGGGATCGTACAATGAGCAGTTCTTC CASSQMAGSYNEQFF TRBV7-2 . . TRBJ2-1 15
TGCAGCGTTGTACCAGACATCCCCGCAGATACGCAGTATTTT CSVVPDIPADTQYF TRBV29-1 . . TRBJ2-3 14
TGTGCCAGCAGTGAAGGACCGGGTTTGTACTTC CASSEGPGLYF TRBV2 . . TRBJ2-7 11
TGTGCCAGCAGCTCACGAGGCGGGGGGGGTATGGATACGCAGTATTTT CASSSRGGGGMDTQYF TRBV11-3 . TRBD2 TRBJ2-3 16
TGTGCCATCAGTGAGTCCGATCTGACAGGTTTATTTTCGGAGACCCAGTACTTC CAISESDLTGLFSETQYF TRBV10-3 . . TRBJ2-5 18
TGTGCCAGCAGTTATCCAGGGGGCAATGGCTACACCTTC CASSYPGGNGYTF TRBV6-1 . TRBD1 TRBJ1-2 13
TGTGCCAGCAGTTTCACCTCGGGACAGGCGATTGAAAAACTGTTTTTT CASSFTSGQAIEKLFF TRBV28 . TRBD1 TRBJ1-4 16
TGTGCCAGCTCACCGCTAGACAGGGCCTCCAAGCGAGGCTACACCTTC CASSPLDRASKRGYTF TRBV18 . TRBD1 TRBJ1-2 16
TGTGCCAGCAGTGGCACAGGTTCCGACTACGAGCAGTACTTC CASSGTGSDYEQYF TRBV6-1 . . TRBJ2-7 14